The next 20 T cell receptor beta chains were all read from a single sample in a study of T cell responses to AZD1222 COVID-19 vaccine (dated by TCRdb to the early 2020s). The method was the immunoSEQ multiplex PCR assay. This is the immuneACCESS table as TCRdb keeps it, with only in-frame sequences that have V and J called. A part of the clones is gone; compared with another copy, unresolved V genes explain less than half, and the rest is unexplained. The table for this sample lists some 120,000 clones; approximately 82% of them were counted only once. Jointly, the top ten make up around 27% of the sample. Read against the paper, the sample's time point label means: about 28 days (+/-7) after the second vaccine dose. Sequencing used peripheral blood, obtained 28 days after the second AZD1222 dose. Receptor source: an adult who received the AZD1222 COVID-19 vaccine.

This chain links TRBV10-3 with TRBJ1-1; D remains unclear. CDR3 length equals 14 residues. CDR1 ENHRY and CDR2 SYGVKD come from the germline V gene. V shed 6 bases and J shed 2 bases, with 13 bases lying between them. For the CDR3, the DNA is TGTGCCATCAGGGCGGGAGCTACCAACACTGAAGCTTTCTTT. Translating gives CAIRAGATNTEAFF.

This chain connects TRBV5-8 to TRBJ1-2; D call uncertain. The CDR3 covers 15 residues. V was pared by 5 bases and J by 3 bases, with 17 bases between. The germline V gene has CDR1 SGHTS and CDR2 YDEGEE. CDR3 coding DNA: TGTGCCAGCAGATCGCCGGGATCCCCTCACTATGGCTACACCTTC. It specifies CASRSPGSPHYGYTF.

The genes are TRBV28 and TRBJ1-3, with 8 bases fitting TRBD1. V was pared by 7 bases and J by 2 bases, with 10 bases of the junction left unmatched. The germline V gene has CDR1 MDHEN and CDR2 SYDVKM. The CDR3 contains 16 residues. The CDR3 is CASTSGQGAPGNTIYF. DNA for the CDR3: TGTGCCAGCACCTCCGGGCAGGGGGCGCCTGGAAACACCATATATTTT.

The CDR3 sequence: CATSGDSSGNTIYF. CDR3 sequence (DNA): TGTGCCACCAGTGGGGACAGCTCTGGAAACACCATATATTTT. The V gene is TRBV24-1, the J gene TRBJ1-3; 7 positions agree with TRBD1. CDR3 length: 14 amino acids. After removal of 5 bases from V and 0 bases from J, the junction contained 0 bases not matched to a gene. Germline CDR1 reads KGHDR; CDR2 reads SFDVKD.

The genes are TRBV7-9 and TRBJ1-2; 10 bases map to TRBD1. The V segment lost 6 bases and the J segment 2 bases; nucleotides outside the gene matches: 6. The CDR3 contains 15 residues. Looked up from germline, CDR1 is SEHNR and CDR2 is FQNEAQ (reference sequence). CDR3 nucleotide sequence: TGTGCCAGCAGGTCGACAGGGGGCGCAAACTATGGCTACACCTTC. Its protein product is CASRSTGGANYGYTF.

The V and J genes are TRBV7-3 and TRBJ2-3; D is ambiguous. This CDR3 comprises 15 residues. Trimming removed 1 base at V and 2 bases at J, with 10 bases between. CDR1 and CDR2 from the germline V gene are SGHTA and FQGTGA. The CDR3 nucleotides are TGTGCCAGCAGCTTAAGTTTCCAAACCACAGATACGCAGTATTTT. This translates into CASSLSFQTTDTQYF.

This chain connects TRBV7-3 to TRBJ1-1; TRBD1 is a possible D gene (6 bases). Germline CDR1 is SGHTA and CDR2 is FQGTGA. This CDR3 comprises 13 residues. Trimming took off 5 bases at V and 7 bases at J, with 14 bases between the two ends. CDR3 amino acids: CASSPTGTGEAFF. Here the CDR3 DNA reads TGTGCCAGCAGCCCCACAGGGACGGGTGAAGCTTTCTTT.

As to this clone: The junction differs from germline at one of its ends, possibly a read error. This sequence joins TRBV28 and TRBJ1-1; D is unresolved. Per the germline V gene, CDR1 is MDHEN and CDR2 is SYDVKM. This CDR3 has 11 residues. The CDR3 reads CASRLWTEAFF. The CDR3 DNA reads as TGTGCCAGCAGATTATGGACTGAAGCTTTCTTT.

This sequence joins TRBV14 and TRBJ2-3; D remains ambiguous. Germline V gene lookup returns CDR1 SGHDN and CDR2 FVKESK. The CDR3 is 15 residues long. Trimming cost V 1 base and J 2 bases, with 10 bases left between them. As DNA, the CDR3 is TGTGCCAGCAGCCAAGTTCCGAAGCTCACAGATACGCAGTATTTT. This encodes CASSQVPKLTDTQYF.

The chain links TRBV18 to TRBJ2-3; D is ambiguous. The germline V and J ends were trimmed by 2 bases and 1 base, with 4 bases remaining between them. Germline V gives CDR1 KGHSH, CDR2 LQKENI. The length of the CDR3 is 13 residues. CDR3 in amino acids: CASSPAGTDTQYF. The CDR3 nucleotides read TGTGCCAGCTCACCAGCGGGCACAGATACGCAGTATTTT.

The V gene is TRBV5-8, the J gene TRBJ2-2; D ambiguous. Trimming cost V 3 bases and J 1 base, with 10 bases left between them. CDR1 is SGHTS, CDR2 YDEGEE, per germline. This CDR3 spans 15 amino acids. The DNA for the CDR3 is TGTGCCAGCAGCTATCGTCAGAAGAACACCGGGGAGCTGTTTTTT. As protein: CASSYRQKNTGELFF.

Comment on this clone: This sample includes further DNA sequences coding for the same CDR3. The rearrangement links TRBV11-3 to TRBJ1-1; D remains unclear. V gave up 1 base and J gave up 2 bases, with 5 bases separating them. The germline V gene encodes CDR1 SGHNT and CDR2 YENEEA. The CDR3 runs to 13 residues. The CDR3: CASSLATNTEAFF. CDR3 nucleotide sequence: TGTGCCAGCAGCTTAGCGACTAACACTGAAGCTTTCTTT.

Comment on this clone: An end of the junction differs from the germline gene, which may be a read error. The J gene is TRBJ1-2, the V gene TRBV6-2 or TRBV6-3, with TRBD1 matching over 9 bases. Germline CDR1 and CDR2: MNHEY and SVGEGT. CDR3 length: 11 amino acids. CDR3 protein: CASSYPGTGHF. For the CDR3, the DNA is TGTGCCAGCAGTTACCCCGGGACAGGGCACTTC.

The chain links TRBV30 to TRBJ2-3, with 10 bases lining up with TRBD1. The CDR3 totals 12 residues. V shed 8 bases and J 3 bases; nucleotides not matched to a gene: 2. Per the germline V gene, CDR1 is GTSNPN and CDR2 is SVGIG (reference sequence). CDR3 nucleotide sequence: TGTGCCACGGGACAGGGGACAGATACGCAGTATTTT. This gives the protein CATGQGTDTQYF.

The chain employs TRBV5-1 and TRBJ1-4; the match to TRBD1 covers 8 bases. The V and J ends lost 0 bases and 3 bases, in that order; junction bases with no gene match: 4. The CDR3 runs 16 residues. From germline, CDR1 is SGHRS and CDR2 YFSETQ. CDR3 sequence: CASSLAGQGANEKLFF. CDR3 bases: TGCGCCAGCAGCTTGGCAGGACAGGGAGCTAATGAAAAACTGTTTTTT.

The count of this clone is one. The J gene is TRBJ2-2, the V gene TRBV2; 11 nucleotides agree with TRBD1. CDR1 is SNHLY and CDR2 is FYNNEI in the germline V gene. Losses at the gene ends were 6 bases for V and 6 bases for J; bases not matched to a gene: 3. This CDR3 region has 14 residues. Written as DNA, the CDR3 is TGTGCCAGCAGCGGACAGGGGGCGCCCGGGGAGCTGTTTTTT. Its protein is CASSGQGAPGELFF.

The chain is built from TRBV4-3 and TRBJ2-7; 7 bases align to TRBD1. Trimming took 0 bases from V and 1 from J; bases not matched to a gene: 6. The length of the CDR3 is 16 residues. CDR1 is LGHNA and CDR2 is YSLEER in the germline V gene. The CDR3 reads CASSQELYRGSYEQYF. Here the CDR3 DNA reads TGCGCCAGCAGCCAAGAACTCTACAGGGGTTCCTACGAGCAGTACTTC.

V is TRBV12-3 or TRBV12-4 and J is TRBJ1-1, with D uncertain. V was pared by 3 bases and J by 2 bases, with 7 bases between. The CDR3 is 13 amino acids. The CDR3 DNA reads TGTGCCAGCAGTTTGGTAGGTAACACTGAAGCTTTCTTT. Translation: CASSLVGNTEAFF.

This clone was detected only once. The gene calls are TRBV19 and TRBJ2-5; 10 bases line up with TRBD2. The CDR3 contains 15 residues. V shed 3 bases, J shed 2 bases, and the junction held 3 bases outside the gene matches. Germline V gene data show CDR1 as LNHDA and CDR2 as SQIVND (reference sequence). DNA of the CDR3: TGTGCCAGTAGTATCACTAGCGGGGAACAAGAGACCCAGTACTTC. This gives the protein CASSITSGEQETQYF.

The chain couples TRBV6-6 to TRBJ2-1, with D possibly TRBD2 on 5 matching bases. CDR3 length equals 14 residues. Trimming left V 10 bases short and J 7 bases short, with 20 bases between. Germline CDR1 is MNHNY and CDR2 is SVGAGI (reference sequence). CDR3 DNA sequence: TGTGCCACCAAGGAGAGTGGGAGTATGAATGAGCAGTTCTTC. Protein: CATKESGSMNEQFF.